This TCR beta chain appears in the sequencing data of a study of OX40 agonist ivuxolimab in advanced cancers. Across the whole study: With a range of roughly 23 to 90, age averaged approximately 60 years, and approximately 83% were male. Findings of the study overall: In general, CD8+ T cells held more expanded clones than CD4+ did, on average. Both CD4+ and CD8+ T cell populations in blood had undergone clonal expansion by week 6 at 0.1 to 3.0 mg/kg.

Germline lookup yields CDR1 KGHSH and CDR2 LQKENI. V lost 3 bases, J lost 5 bases, and 8 bases stayed unmatched. The CDR3 spans 15 residues. TCRdb keeps only in-frame clones here, not all; method: immunoSEQ multiplex PCR. The sample shows roughly 62,000 clones, more than 90% of them seen only once. With regard to this clone: What it binds is not known.

The source was CD4+ or CD8+ T cells sorted from blood, collected in a trial of the OX40 agonist ivuxolimab. V usage is TRBV18 and J usage is TRBJ2-5; 8 nucleotides agree with TRBD1. The sequence derives from an adult with an advanced solid tumor such as melanoma, head and neck, liver or kidney cancer. The CDR3 region is CASSPPGQVRETQYF. The CDR3 nucleotides are TGTGCCAGCTCACCGCCGGGACAGGTTCGGGAGACCCAGTACTTC.